The rows below give T cell receptor beta chains drawn from one sample of a study of blood T cell repertoires in COVID-19. Only in-frame clones appear in the TCRdb table, and some are missing; sequencing was by immunoSEQ multiplex PCR. This table has about 270,000 clones, about 87% appearing once. Input material: peripheral blood. These receptors were taken from a human donor in a cohort sampled during active COVID-19. Both conserved end residues are part of each CDR3. A D gene is named only where the DNA matches it firmly. A clone size is listed for some rows: how often the clone was seen (once, few, many), or a class if it is expanded.

TRBV11-2	NA	TRBD1	TRBJ1-3	CASSPGQGETGNTIYF	TGTGCCAGCAGCCCGGGACAGGGGGAGACTGGAAACACCATATATTTT
TRBV27	few	NA	TRBJ2-7	CASSLRQALYEQYF	TGTGCCAGCAGTTTAAGACAGGCCCTCTACGAGCAGTACTTC
TRBV4-1	NA	TRBD2	TRBJ2-3	CASSQVLAGGGGTDTQYF	TGCGCCAGCAGCCAAGTTCTAGCGGGAGGGGGGGGCACAGATACGCAGTATTTT
TRBV2	few	TRBD1	TRBJ1-5	CASSRTGSNQPQHF	TGTGCCAGCAGTAGGACAGGGAGCAATCAGCCCCAGCATTTT
TRBV5-1	NA	TRBD1	TRBJ1-4	CASSSGQGNEKLFF	TGCGCCAGCAGCTCGGGACAGGGGAATGAAAAACTGTTTTTT
TRBV10-3	NA	TRBD1	TRBJ2-7	CAISVDRGYEQYF	TGTGCCATCAGTGTGGACAGGGGTTACGAGCAGTACTTC
TRBV5-6	once	TRBD2	TRBJ2-1	CASSFRLREGSSNEQFF	TGTGCCAGCAGCTTTAGGTTGCGGGAGGGCTCCAGTAATGAGCAGTTCTTC
TRBV7-6	NA	TRBD2	TRBJ2-2	CASSSWTSGRGTGELFF	TGTGCCAGCAGCTCCTGGACTAGCGGGAGAGGGACCGGGGAGCTGTTTTTT
TRBV5-4	NA	NA	TRBJ2-3	CASSRLGNTDTQYF	TGTGCCAGCAGCCGACTCGGGAACACAGATACGCAGTATTTT
TRBV5-5	NA	TRBD1	TRBJ2-7	CASSGGPGQITYEQYF	TGTGCCAGCAGCGGGGGACCGGGACAGATTACCTACGAGCAGTACTTC
TRBV4-2	NA	NA	TRBJ2-1	CASSQDLPLNEQFF	TGTGCCAGCAGCCAAGATCTCCCCCTCAATGAGCAGTTCTTC
TRBV29-1	NA	NA	TRBJ2-5	CSVGGRGETQYF	TGCAGCGTTGGGGGCCGGGGGGAGACCCAGTACTTC
TRBV5-1	NA	TRBD2	TRBJ2-7	CASGLAGGSYEQYF	TGCGCCAGCGGTCTAGCGGGAGGCTCCTACGAGCAGTACTTC
TRBV19	NA	NA	TRBJ1-2	CASSSPPGNYGYTF	TGTGCCAGTAGTAGCCCCCCCGGGAACTATGGCTACACCTTC
TRBV10-2	NA	NA	TRBJ2-7	CASSVLSSYEQYF	TGCGCCAGCTCGGTCCTGAGCTCCTACGAGCAGTACTTC
TRBV9	NA	NA	TRBJ2-1	CASSVAGSTRGSSYNEQFF	TGTGCCAGCAGCGTAGCTGGATCCACTCGGGGGAGCTCCTACAATGAGCAGTTCTTC
TRBV6-2/TRBV6-3	NA	NA	TRBJ1-5	CASSYDLGQSISNQPQHF	TGTGCCAGCAGTTACGATTTAGGACAGTCGATTAGCAATCAGCCCCAGCATTTT
TRBV20-1	NA	NA	TRBJ1-6	CSASSAGLARIHF	TGCAGTGCTAGTTCGGCAGGCCTAGCTAGGATCCACTTT
TRBV11-2	NA	NA	TRBJ2-3	CASSLVSGLGTDTQYF	TGTGCCAGCAGCTTAGTTTCGGGTTTGGGCACAGATACGCAGTATTTT
TRBV28	NA	NA	TRBJ2-7	CASSSSSYEQYF	TGTGCCAGCAGTTCTAGCTCCTACGAGCAGTACTTC
TRBV19	once	NA	TRBJ1-2	CASSRGNNNYGYTF	TGTGCCAGTAGTAGAGGGAATAATAACTATGGCTACACCTTC
TRBV19	NA	TRBD1	TRBJ1-2	CASSTTADRARGYTF	TGTGCCAGTAGTACAACCGCGGACAGGGCAAGAGGCTACACCTTC